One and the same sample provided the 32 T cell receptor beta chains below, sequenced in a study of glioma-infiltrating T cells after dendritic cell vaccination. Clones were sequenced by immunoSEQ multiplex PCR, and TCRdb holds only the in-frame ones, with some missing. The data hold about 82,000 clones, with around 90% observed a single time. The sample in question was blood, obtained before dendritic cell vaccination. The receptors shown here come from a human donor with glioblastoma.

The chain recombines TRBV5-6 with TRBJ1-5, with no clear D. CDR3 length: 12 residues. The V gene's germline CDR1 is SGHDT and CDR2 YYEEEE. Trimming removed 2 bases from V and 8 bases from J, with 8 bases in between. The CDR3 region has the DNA TGTGCCAGCAGCTTCCCGGGAGAGCCCCAGCATTTT. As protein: CASSFPGEPQHF.

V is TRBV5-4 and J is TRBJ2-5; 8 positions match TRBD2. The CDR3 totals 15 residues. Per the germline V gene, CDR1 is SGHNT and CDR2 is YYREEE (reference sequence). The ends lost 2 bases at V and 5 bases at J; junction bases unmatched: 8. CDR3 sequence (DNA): TGTGCCAGCAGCTTCGGACTAGCTGCTTCGGAGACCCAGTACTTC. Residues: CASSFGLAASETQYF.

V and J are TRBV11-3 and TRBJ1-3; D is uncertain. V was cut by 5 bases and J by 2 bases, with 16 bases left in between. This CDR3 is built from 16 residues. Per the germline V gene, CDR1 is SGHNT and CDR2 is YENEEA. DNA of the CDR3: TGTGCCAGCAGCCCTGGAGAGGGAGAACCTGGAAACACCATATATTTT. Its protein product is CASSPGEGEPGNTIYF.

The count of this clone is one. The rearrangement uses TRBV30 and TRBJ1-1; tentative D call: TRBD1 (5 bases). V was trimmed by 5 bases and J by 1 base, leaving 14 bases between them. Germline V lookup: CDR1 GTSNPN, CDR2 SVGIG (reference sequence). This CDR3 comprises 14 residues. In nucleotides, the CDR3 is TGTGCCTGGGGGTGGGGGACTTCGAACACTGAAGCTTTCTTT. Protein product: CAWGWGTSNTEAFF.

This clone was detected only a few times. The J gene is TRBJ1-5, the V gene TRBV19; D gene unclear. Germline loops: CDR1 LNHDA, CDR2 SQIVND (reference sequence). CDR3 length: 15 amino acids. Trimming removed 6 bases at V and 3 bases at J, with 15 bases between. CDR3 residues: CASRDPRVFNQPQHF. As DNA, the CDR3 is TGTGCCAGTAGAGACCCCCGGGTATTCAATCAGCCCCAGCATTTT.

In nucleotides, the CDR3 is TGCGCCAGCAGCCCACGTGGGGGGGCCCAATATGGCTACACCTTC. Protein product: CASSPRGGAQYGYTF. The J gene is TRBJ1-2, the V gene TRBV4-1; D might be TRBD1 (6 bases). Germline loops: CDR1 MGHRA, CDR2 YSYEKL. Trimming left V 4 bases short and J 5 bases short, with 17 bases between. The CDR3 covers 15 residues.

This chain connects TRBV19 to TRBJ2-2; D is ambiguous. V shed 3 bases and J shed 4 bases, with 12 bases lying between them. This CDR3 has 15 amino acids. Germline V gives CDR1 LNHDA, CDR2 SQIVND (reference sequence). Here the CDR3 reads CASSIDTSLTGELFF. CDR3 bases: TGTGCCAGTAGTATCGACACCTCGCTCACCGGGGAGCTGTTTTTT.

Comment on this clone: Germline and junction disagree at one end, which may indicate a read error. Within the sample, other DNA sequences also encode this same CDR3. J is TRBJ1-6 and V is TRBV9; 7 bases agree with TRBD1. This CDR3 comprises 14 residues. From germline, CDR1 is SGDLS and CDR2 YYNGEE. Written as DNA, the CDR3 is TGTGCCAGCAGCCAGGGGGTCAATAATTCCCCCCTCCACTTT. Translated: CASSQGVNNSPLHF. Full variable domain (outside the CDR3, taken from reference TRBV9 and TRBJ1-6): DSGVTQTPKHLITATGQRVTLRCSPRSGDLSVYWYQQSLDQGLQFLIQYYNGEERAKGNILERFSAQQFPDLHSELNLSSLELGDSALYFCASSQGVNNSPLHFGNGTRLTVT.

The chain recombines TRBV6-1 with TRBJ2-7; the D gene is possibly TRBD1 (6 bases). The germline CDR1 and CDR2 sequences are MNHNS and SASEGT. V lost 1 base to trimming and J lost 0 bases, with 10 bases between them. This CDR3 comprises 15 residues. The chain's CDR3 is CASSEVQGSSYEQYF. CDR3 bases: TGTGCCAGCAGTGAAGTGCAGGGGAGCTCCTACGAGCAGTACTTC.

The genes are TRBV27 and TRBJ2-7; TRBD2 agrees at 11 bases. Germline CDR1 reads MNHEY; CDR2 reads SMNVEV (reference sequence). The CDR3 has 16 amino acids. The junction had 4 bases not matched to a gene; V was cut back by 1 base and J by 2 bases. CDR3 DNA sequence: TGTGCCAGCAGTTTATTAGCTAGCGGGAGGACCTACGAGCAGTACTTC. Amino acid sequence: CASSLLASGRTYEQYF.

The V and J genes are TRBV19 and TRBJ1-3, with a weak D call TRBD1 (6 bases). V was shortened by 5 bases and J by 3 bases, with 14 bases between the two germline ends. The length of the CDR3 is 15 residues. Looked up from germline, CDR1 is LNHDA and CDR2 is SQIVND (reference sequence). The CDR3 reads CASSFLRGHGNTIYF. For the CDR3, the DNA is TGTGCCAGTAGTTTCTTGCGGGGGCATGGAAACACCATATATTTT. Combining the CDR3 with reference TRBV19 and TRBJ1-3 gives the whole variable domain DGGITQSPKYLFRKEGQNVTLSCEQNLNHDAMYWYRQDPGQGLRLIYYSQIVNDFQKGDIAEGYSVSREKKESFPLTVTSAQKNPTAFYLCASSFLRGHGNTIYFGEGSWLTVV.

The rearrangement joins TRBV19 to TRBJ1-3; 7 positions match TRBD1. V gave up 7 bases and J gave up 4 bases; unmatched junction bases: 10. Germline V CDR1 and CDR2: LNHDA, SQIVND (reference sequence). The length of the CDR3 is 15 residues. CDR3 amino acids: CASNIRQGSGNTIYF. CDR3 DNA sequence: TGTGCCAGTAACATAAGACAGGGCAGCGGAAACACCATATATTTT.

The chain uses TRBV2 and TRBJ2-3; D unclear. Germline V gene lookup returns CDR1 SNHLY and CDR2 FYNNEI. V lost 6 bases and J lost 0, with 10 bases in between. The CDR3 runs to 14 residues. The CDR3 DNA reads TGTGCCAGCAGGGTTCAGTCTAGCACAGATACGCAGTATTTT. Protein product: CASRVQSSTDTQYF.

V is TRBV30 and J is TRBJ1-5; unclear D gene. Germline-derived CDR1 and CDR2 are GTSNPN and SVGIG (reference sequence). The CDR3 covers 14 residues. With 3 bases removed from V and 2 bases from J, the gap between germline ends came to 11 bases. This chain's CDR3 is CAWSQGEGNQPQHF. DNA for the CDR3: TGTGCCTGGAGCCAAGGTGAGGGCAATCAGCCCCAGCATTTT.

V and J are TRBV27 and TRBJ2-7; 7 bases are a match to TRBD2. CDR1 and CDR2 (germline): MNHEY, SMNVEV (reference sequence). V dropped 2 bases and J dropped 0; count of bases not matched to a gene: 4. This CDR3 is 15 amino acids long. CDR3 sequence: CASSLMGGSSYEQYF. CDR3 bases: TGTGCCAGCAGTTTAATGGGGGGGAGCTCCTACGAGCAGTACTTC.

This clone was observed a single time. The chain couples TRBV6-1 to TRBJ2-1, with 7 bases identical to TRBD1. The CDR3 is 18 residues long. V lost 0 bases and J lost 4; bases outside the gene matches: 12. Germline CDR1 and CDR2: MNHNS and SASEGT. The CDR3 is CASSEALPQAGGYNEQFF. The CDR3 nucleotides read TGTGCCAGCAGTGAAGCCCTCCCTCAGGCAGGGGGATACAATGAGCAGTTCTTC.

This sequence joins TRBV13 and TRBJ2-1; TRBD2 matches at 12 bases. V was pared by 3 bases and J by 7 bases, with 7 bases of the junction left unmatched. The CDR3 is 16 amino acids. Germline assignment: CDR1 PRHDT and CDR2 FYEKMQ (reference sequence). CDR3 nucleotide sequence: TGTGCCAGCAGCTTGGGCGGACTAGCGGGAAGGAATGAGCAGTTCTTC. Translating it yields CASSLGGLAGRNEQFF.

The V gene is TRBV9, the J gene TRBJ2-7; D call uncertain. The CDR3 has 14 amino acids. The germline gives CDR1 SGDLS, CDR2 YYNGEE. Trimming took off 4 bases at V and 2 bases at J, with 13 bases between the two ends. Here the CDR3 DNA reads TGTGCCAGCAGCCCCGAAACTCCGACCTACGAGCAGTACTTC. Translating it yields CASSPETPTYEQYF.

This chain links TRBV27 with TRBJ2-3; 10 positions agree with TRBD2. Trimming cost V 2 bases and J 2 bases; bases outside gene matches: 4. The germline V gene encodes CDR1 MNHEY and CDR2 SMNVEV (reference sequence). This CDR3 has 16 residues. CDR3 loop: CASSLASGGATDTQYF. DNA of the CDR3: TGTGCCAGCAGTTTAGCTAGCGGGGGAGCCACAGATACGCAGTATTTT.

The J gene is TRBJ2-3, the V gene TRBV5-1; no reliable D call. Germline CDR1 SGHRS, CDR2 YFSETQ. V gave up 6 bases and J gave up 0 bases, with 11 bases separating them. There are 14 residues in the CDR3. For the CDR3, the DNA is TGCGCCAGCATGACGCAGACTAGCACAGATACGCAGTATTTT. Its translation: CASMTQTSTDTQYF.

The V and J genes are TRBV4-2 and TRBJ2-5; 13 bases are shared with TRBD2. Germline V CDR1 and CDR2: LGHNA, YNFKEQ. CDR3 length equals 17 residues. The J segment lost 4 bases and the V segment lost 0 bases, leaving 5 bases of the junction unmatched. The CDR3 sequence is CASSQDRLAGGRETQYF. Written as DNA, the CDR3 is TGTGCCAGCAGCCAAGATAGACTAGCGGGAGGTCGAGAGACCCAGTACTTC.

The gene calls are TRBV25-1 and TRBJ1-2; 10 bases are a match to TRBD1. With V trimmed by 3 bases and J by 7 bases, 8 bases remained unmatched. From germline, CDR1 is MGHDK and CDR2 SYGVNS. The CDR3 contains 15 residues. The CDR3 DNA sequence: TGTGCCAGCAGTGATATCCGGGACAGGGGAACTGGCTACACCTTC. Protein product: CASSDIRDRGTGYTF.

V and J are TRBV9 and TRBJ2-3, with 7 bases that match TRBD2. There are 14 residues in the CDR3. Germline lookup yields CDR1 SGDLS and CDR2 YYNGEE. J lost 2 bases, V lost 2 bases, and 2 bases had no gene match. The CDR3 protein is CASSVGTNTDTQYF. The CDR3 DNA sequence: TGTGCCAGCAGCGTCGGGACTAACACAGATACGCAGTATTTT.

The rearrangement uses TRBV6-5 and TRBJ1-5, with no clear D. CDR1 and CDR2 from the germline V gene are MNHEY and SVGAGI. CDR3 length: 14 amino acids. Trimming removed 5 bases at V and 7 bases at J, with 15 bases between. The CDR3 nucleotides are TGTGCCAGCAGTCCCAGGCCCGACGGCCAGCCCCAGCATTTT. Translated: CASSPRPDGQPQHF.

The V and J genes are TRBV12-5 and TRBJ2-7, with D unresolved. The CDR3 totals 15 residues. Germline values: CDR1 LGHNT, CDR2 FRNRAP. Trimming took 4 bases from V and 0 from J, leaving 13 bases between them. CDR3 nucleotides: TGTGCTAGTGGTTGGGCAGGTGAAAGCTCCTACGAGCAGTACTTC. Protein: CASGWAGESSYEQYF.

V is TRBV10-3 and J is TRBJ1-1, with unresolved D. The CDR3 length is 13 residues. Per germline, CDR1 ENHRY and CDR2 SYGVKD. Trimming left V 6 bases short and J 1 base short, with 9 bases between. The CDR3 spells CAISWAENTEAFF. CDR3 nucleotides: TGTGCCATCAGCTGGGCCGAGAACACTGAAGCTTTCTTT.

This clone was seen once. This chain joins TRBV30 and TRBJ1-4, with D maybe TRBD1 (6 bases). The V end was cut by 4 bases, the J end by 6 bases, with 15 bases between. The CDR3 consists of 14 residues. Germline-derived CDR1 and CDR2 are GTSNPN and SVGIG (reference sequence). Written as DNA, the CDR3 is TGTGCCTGGAACGGGGGAGGGGGGCATGAAAAACTGTTTTTT. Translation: CAWNGGGGHEKLFF.

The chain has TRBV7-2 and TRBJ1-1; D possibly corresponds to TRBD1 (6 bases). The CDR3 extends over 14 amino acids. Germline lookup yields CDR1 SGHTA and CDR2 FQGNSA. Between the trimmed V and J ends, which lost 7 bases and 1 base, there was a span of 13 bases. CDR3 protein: CASTLWGRNTEAFF. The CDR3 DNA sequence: TGTGCCAGCACCCTATGGGGGCGGAACACTGAAGCTTTCTTT.

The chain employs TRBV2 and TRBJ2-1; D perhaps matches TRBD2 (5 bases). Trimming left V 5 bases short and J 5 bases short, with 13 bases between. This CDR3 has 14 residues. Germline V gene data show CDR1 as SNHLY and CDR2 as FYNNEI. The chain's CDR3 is CASSYRGFNNEQFF. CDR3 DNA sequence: TGTGCCAGCAGTTACCGGGGATTTAACAATGAGCAGTTCTTC.

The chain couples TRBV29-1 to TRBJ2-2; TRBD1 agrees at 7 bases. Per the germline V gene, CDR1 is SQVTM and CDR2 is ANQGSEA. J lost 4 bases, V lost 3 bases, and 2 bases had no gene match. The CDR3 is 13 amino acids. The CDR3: CSVERDSTGELFF. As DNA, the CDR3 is TGCAGCGTTGAGAGGGACAGCACCGGGGAGCTGTTTTTT.

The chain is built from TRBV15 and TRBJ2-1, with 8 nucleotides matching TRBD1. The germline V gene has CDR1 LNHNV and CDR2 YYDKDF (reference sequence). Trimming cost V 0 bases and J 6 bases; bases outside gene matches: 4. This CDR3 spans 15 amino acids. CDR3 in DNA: TGTGCCACCAGCAGAGATAACAGGGGGGTCAATGAGCAGTTCTTC. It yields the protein CATSRDNRGVNEQFF.

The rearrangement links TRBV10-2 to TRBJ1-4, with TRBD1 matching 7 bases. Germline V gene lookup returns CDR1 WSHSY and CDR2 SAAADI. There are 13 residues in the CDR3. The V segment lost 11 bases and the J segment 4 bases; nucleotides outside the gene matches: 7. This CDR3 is CAARDRSNEKLFF. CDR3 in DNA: TGCGCCGCCCGGGACAGAAGTAATGAAAAACTGTTTTTT.